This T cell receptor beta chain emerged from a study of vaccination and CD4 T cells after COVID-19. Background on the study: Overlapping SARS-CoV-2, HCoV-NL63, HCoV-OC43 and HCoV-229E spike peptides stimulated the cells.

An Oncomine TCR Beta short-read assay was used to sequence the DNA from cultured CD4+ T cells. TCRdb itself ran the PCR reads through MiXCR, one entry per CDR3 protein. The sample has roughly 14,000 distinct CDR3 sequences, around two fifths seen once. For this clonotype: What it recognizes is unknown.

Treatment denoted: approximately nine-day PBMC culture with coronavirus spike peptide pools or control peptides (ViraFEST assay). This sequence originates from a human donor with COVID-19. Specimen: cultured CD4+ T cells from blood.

CDR3 sequence (DNA): TGCAGTGCTAGAACTCTGACTTTTCCGCAGCTATCTAGCACAGATACGCAGTATTTT. This sequence encodes CSARTLTFPQLSSTDTQYF. The chain couples TRBV20-1 to TRBJ2-3; D uncertain. CDR1 is DFQATT and CDR2 is SNEGSKA in the germline V gene (reference sequence). Between the trimmed V and J ends, which lost 2 bases and 0 bases, there was a span of 24 bases. The CDR3 contains 19 residues.